Presented here are 14 T cell receptor beta chains from one specimen sequenced in a study of regulatory T cells in long-lasting Graves disease. Library construction for TCR beta used iRepertoire HTBI primers and Arm-PCR of CDR3 regions. TCRdb reanalysed the multiplex PCR reads using MiXCR and keeps one entry per CDR3 protein. The sample comprises about 470,000 distinct CDR3 sequences, about 20% of which are singletons, and roughly 8% rests with the top ten. Time point defined: persistent/refractory GD, antithyroid drugs over 5 years with positive TRAb. After RNA was extracted from PBMCs, the TCR library was made from it. The material was peripheral blood mononuclear cells (PBMCs), obtained when the disease was refractory, from a patient treated with antithyroid drugs. These receptors were collected from a female donor with Graves disease.

This clonotype was counted between two and nine times. J is TRBJ1-3 and V is TRBV29-1; D call uncertain. Germline-derived CDR1 and CDR2 are SQVTM and ANQGSEA. The CDR3 runs to 15 residues. The V end was cut by 6 bases, the J end by 0 bases, with 15 bases between. The DNA for the CDR3 is TGCAGCGTGAAGTCGGACTTAGGCTCTGGAAACACCATATATTTT. Translated, it gives CSVKSDLGSGNTIYF.

Notes on this clonotype: A much larger clone lies a single base off, so this may be a read error. The final CDR3 position lacks the conserved phenylalanine or tryptophan, pointing to a likely read error. The genes are TRBV27 and TRBJ2-7; no firm D call. Germline CDR1 is MNHEY and CDR2 is SMNVEV (reference sequence). This CDR3 has 13 residues. V dropped 6 bases and J dropped 3 bases, with 12 bases sitting between them. CDR3 bases: TGTGCCAGCAGCCCCGGGCCAGACTACGAGCAGTACTCC. Translated: CASSPGPDYEQYS.

The chain joins TRBV10-3 to TRBJ2-4, with D perhaps assigned TRBD1 or TRBD2 (5 bases each). The germline CDR1 and CDR2 sequences are ENHRY and SYGVKD. The CDR3 spans 17 residues. The V end lost 3 bases, the J end lost 1 base, and 16 bases lay between the germline ends. The DNA of the CDR3 is TGTGCCATCAGTGAAACCGGGACCCCTGGGGCCAAAAACATTCAGTACTTC. Translated: CAISETGTPGAKNIQYF.

This clonotype was counted ten times or more. This chain connects TRBV30 to TRBJ2-2, with D perhaps TRBD1 (5 bases). Trimming shortened V by 3 bases and J by 4 bases, and 9 bases separated the two germline ends. This CDR3 has 13 amino acids. CDR1 GTSNPN and CDR2 SVGIG come from the germline V gene (reference sequence). CDR3 nucleotide sequence: TGTGCCTGGAGACACAGGTCCACCGGGGAGCTGTTTTTT. It encodes CAWRHRSTGELFF.

This clonotype occurred many times. The chain employs TRBV7-2 and TRBJ2-7; 7 nucleotides match TRBD2. The germline V gene has CDR1 SGHTA and CDR2 FQGNSA. After removal of 8 bases from V and 2 bases from J, the junction contained 9 bases not matched to a gene. This CDR3 has 14 amino acids. The CDR3 is CASDPGGRAYEQYF. In nucleotides, the CDR3 is TGTGCCAGCGACCCCGGCGGGAGAGCCTACGAGCAGTACTTC.

This clonotype was recorded many times. V usage is TRBV11-2 and J usage is TRBJ1-2; possibly TRBD1 for D (5 bases). The V end was cut by 3 bases, the J end by 4 bases, with 9 bases between. The CDR3 runs to 13 residues. Germline loops: CDR1 SGHAT, CDR2 FQNNGV. The CDR3 region has the DNA TGTGCCAGCAGCTTCGGGACCCTCTATGGCTACACCTTC. Its translation: CASSFGTLYGYTF.

This chain connects TRBV2 to TRBJ2-3, with 9 bases aligning to TRBD1. Germline lookup yields CDR1 SNHLY and CDR2 FYNNEI. V was pared by 5 bases and J by 5 bases, with 8 bases of the junction left unmatched. This CDR3 is built from 15 residues. The CDR3 region is CASSQDRGSRDTQYF. In nucleotides, the CDR3 is TGTGCCAGCAGTCAAGACAGGGGGAGTAGAGATACGCAGTATTTT. Full variable domain (outside the CDR3, taken from reference TRBV2 and TRBJ2-3): EPEVTQTPSHQVTQMGQEVILRCVPISNHLYFYWYRQILGQKVEFLVSFYNNEISEKSEIFDDQFSVERPDGSNFTLKIRSTKLEDSAMYFCASSQDRGSRDTQYFGPGTRLTVL.

Notes on this clonotype: Given the absence of the conserved phenylalanine or tryptophan at the CDR3 end, a read error is likely. The chain employs TRBV5-1 and TRBJ2-7; 8 nucleotides line up with TRBD2. The V gene's germline CDR1 is SGHRS and CDR2 YFSETQ. The CDR3 consists of 17 residues. Losses at the gene ends were 0 bases for V and 1 base for J; bases not matched to a gene: 9. DNA of the CDR3: TGCGCCAGCAGCTTGGCCGGGGGGGGTCAGGGGTCCTACGAGCAGTACTCC. Residues: CASSLAGGGQGSYEQYS.

V gene TRBV9 combines with J gene TRBJ2-2; weak D call: TRBD2 (6 bases). Germline CDR1 reads SGDLS; CDR2 reads YYNGEE. The CDR3 runs 17 residues. Between the trimmed V and J ends, which lost 0 bases and 4 bases, there was a span of 16 bases. The CDR3 reads CASSVGQAGGRTGELFF. The DNA for the CDR3 is TGTGCCAGCAGCGTAGGGCAAGCGGGCGGTCGCACCGGGGAGCTGTTTTTT.

In this sample, this clonotype turned up a few times. The CDR3 reads CSARDLAGTYEQYF. The CDR3 DNA reads as TGCAGTGCTAGAGATCTAGCGGGAACCTACGAGCAGTACTTC. The chain carries TRBV20-1 and TRBJ2-7, with 9 bases lining up with TRBD2. CDR1 is DFQATT and CDR2 is SNEGSKA in the germline V gene (reference sequence). The CDR3 runs 14 residues. The V and J ends lost 0 bases and 2 bases, in that order; junction bases with no gene match: 2.

This clonotype occurred many times. This chain links TRBV7-6 with TRBJ1-4; 10 bases align to TRBD1. From germline, CDR1 is SGHVS and CDR2 FNYEAQ. The CDR3 is 15 amino acids. V was pared by 5 bases and J by 8 bases, with 8 bases of the junction left unmatched. CDR3 sequence: CASSRRTGGREKLFF. DNA for the CDR3: TGTGCCAGCAGCAGAAGGACAGGGGGTAGGGAAAAACTGTTTTTT.

This clonotype was seen ten or more times. The rearrangement uses TRBV6-2 or TRBV6-3 and TRBJ1-5; maybe TRBD1 (5 bases). V dropped 7 bases and J dropped 2 bases, with 15 bases sitting between them. CDR3 length: 15 residues. Germline lookup yields CDR1 MNHEY and CDR2 SVGEGT. The CDR3 sequence: CASNRSGGGNQPQHF. The DNA for the CDR3 is TGTGCCAGCAACCGCAGCGGGGGGGGCAATCAGCCCCAGCATTTT.

This clonotype showed up many times. The rearrangement uses TRBV28 and TRBJ2-7; D unresolved. With 4 bases removed from V and 3 bases from J, the gap between germline ends came to 13 bases. This CDR3 is 14 amino acids long. Germline-derived CDR1 and CDR2 are MDHEN and SYDVKM. CDR3 loop: CASSSIGSIYEQYF. Written as DNA, the CDR3 is TGTGCCAGCAGTTCTATAGGGTCCATCTACGAGCAGTACTTC.

The V call is TRBV29-1, the J call TRBJ2-5; tentative D call: TRBD2 (5 bases). CDR1 SQVTM and CDR2 ANQGSEA come from the germline V gene. This CDR3 spans 13 amino acids. Trimming left V 4 bases short and J 5 bases short, with 14 bases between. The CDR3 bases are TGCAGCGTTGTGGACGCCTCGGGGGAGACCCAGTACTTC. Translating it yields CSVVDASGETQYF.